The rows below give T cell receptor beta chains drawn from one sample of a study of stem cell transplantation in POMP-related autoinflammatory disease. Method: immunoSEQ multiplex PCR; TCRdb's copy keeps in-frame clones and lacks some. The repertoire includes 8,500 to 14,000 clones, roughly 86% of them detected once, and around 50% sits in the top ten. Source: CD8+ T cells from PBMCs, taken before stem cell transplantation. These receptors came from a human donor with POMP-related autoinflammation and immune dysregulation (PRAID). Both conserved end residues are part of each CDR3. D genes are given only for firm matches. Rows may omit the clone size; those that give it use once, few, many or a size class.

v_call: TRBV11-2
clone_size: .
d_call: TRBD1
j_call: TRBJ1-1
cdr3_nt: TGTGCCAGCAGCTTAGAGAGGGGACAGGAGGGTGCCACTGAAGCTTTCTTT
cdr3_aa: CASSLERGQEGATEAFF

v_call: TRBV5-8
clone_size: .
d_call: TRBD1
j_call: TRBJ1-1
cdr3_nt: TGTGCCAGCAGCCTCATGGGACAGGGGATGAACACTGAAGCTTTCTTT
cdr3_aa: CASSLMGQGMNTEAFF

v_call: TRBV29-1
clone_size: .
d_call: .
j_call: TRBJ1-1
cdr3_nt: TGCAGCGTTGCCGGACAAGGGGGAGTGGGTACCACTGAAGCTTTCTTT
cdr3_aa: CSVAGQGGVGTTEAFF

v_call: TRBV5-1
clone_size: .
d_call: TRBD1
j_call: TRBJ1-6
cdr3_nt: TGCGCCAGCAGCACCGGGACAGAGATTTCACCCCTCCACTTT
cdr3_aa: CASSTGTEISPLHF

v_call: TRBV28
clone_size: .
d_call: TRBD1
j_call: TRBJ1-2
cdr3_nt: TGTGCCAGCACCCTGGGACAGGGGGTGGGCTACACCTTC
cdr3_aa: CASTLGQGVGYTF

v_call: TRBV7-9
clone_size: .
d_call: .
j_call: TRBJ1-1
cdr3_nt: TGTGCCAGCAGCACCCTCACAAGGGAGGCCACTGAAGCTTTCTTT
cdr3_aa: CASSTLTREATEAFF

v_call: TRBV4-1
clone_size: .
d_call: .
j_call: TRBJ2-7
cdr3_nt: TGCGCCAGCAGCCAAGATCCCCCTTCGGGGAACGAGCAGTACTTC
cdr3_aa: CASSQDPPSGNEQYF

v_call: TRBV15
clone_size: .
d_call: .
j_call: TRBJ2-1
cdr3_nt: TGTGCCACCAGCAGAGATTCATTAGCTGACCCCAATGAGCAGTTCTTC
cdr3_aa: CATSRDSLADPNEQFF

v_call: TRBV4-1
clone_size: .
d_call: .
j_call: TRBJ1-1
cdr3_nt: TGCGCCAGCAGCCAAGGACCGGCGGGGGTTATGAACACTGAAGCTTTCTTT
cdr3_aa: CASSQGPAGVMNTEAFF

v_call: TRBV9
clone_size: .
d_call: .
j_call: TRBJ1-1
cdr3_nt: TGTGCCAGCAGCAGCGGACGGAACACTGAAGCTTTCTTT
cdr3_aa: CASSSGRNTEAFF

v_call: TRBV9
clone_size: .
d_call: .
j_call: TRBJ1-4
cdr3_nt: TGTGCCAGCAGCGTAGGAGGGGCAACTAATGAAAAACTGTTTTTT
cdr3_aa: CASSVGGATNEKLFF

v_call: TRBV5-6
clone_size: .
d_call: TRBD1
j_call: TRBJ1-2
cdr3_nt: TGTGCCAGCAGCGTGGGACAGGACTATGGCTACACCTTC
cdr3_aa: CASSVGQDYGYTF

v_call: TRBV7-3
clone_size: .
d_call: .
j_call: TRBJ2-1
cdr3_nt: TGTGCCAGCAGCCCTGCTGGGATCGGGGATGAGCAGTTCTTC
cdr3_aa: CASSPAGIGDEQFF

v_call: TRBV29-1
clone_size: .
d_call: TRBD1
j_call: TRBJ2-7
cdr3_nt: TGCAGCGTTGAAGATCGAATGGGACAGGACGAGCAGTACTTC
cdr3_aa: CSVEDRMGQDEQYF

v_call: TRBV9
clone_size: .
d_call: .
j_call: TRBJ2-1
cdr3_nt: TGTGCCAGCAGCGTAGGGGGTGGTTCTGAGCAGTTCTTC
cdr3_aa: CASSVGGGSEQFF

v_call: TRBV7-8
clone_size: .
d_call: .
j_call: TRBJ2-7
cdr3_nt: TGTGCCAGCAGCTTAAGCCAGGTCTACGAGCAGTACTTC
cdr3_aa: CASSLSQVYEQYF

v_call: TRBV4-1
clone_size: .
d_call: .
j_call: TRBJ1-2
cdr3_nt: TGCGCCAGCAGCCAAGATAAAACTACTAACTATGGCTACACCTTC
cdr3_aa: CASSQDKTTNYGYTF

v_call: TRBV4-1
clone_size: .
d_call: .
j_call: TRBJ2-1
cdr3_nt: TGCGCCAGCAGCCAAGTTAATGAGCAGTTCTTC
cdr3_aa: CASSQVNEQFF

v_call: TRBV9
clone_size: .
d_call: TRBD2
j_call: TRBJ2-1
cdr3_nt: TGTGCCAGCAGCTTTCCCGGGACTACACTCTCCTACAATGAGCAGTTCTTC
cdr3_aa: CASSFPGTTLSYNEQFF

v_call: TRBV6-1
clone_size: .
d_call: TRBD2
j_call: TRBJ2-7
cdr3_nt: TGTGCCAGCAGTGAAGCCGCTAGCGGGGGGAGTTACGAGCAGTACTTC
cdr3_aa: CASSEAASGGSYEQYF

v_call: TRBV4-1
clone_size: few
d_call: .
j_call: TRBJ1-1
cdr3_nt: TGCGCCAGCGGGCAGATAAGTGAAAATCCTGAAGCTTTCTTT
cdr3_aa: CASGQISENPEAFF

v_call: TRBV5-1
clone_size: few
d_call: .
j_call: TRBJ2-3
cdr3_nt: TGCGCCAGCAGCTTGGCGGGCAGACTGGTAGATACGCAGTATTTT
cdr3_aa: CASSLAGRLVDTQYF

v_call: TRBV4-1
clone_size: .
d_call: .
j_call: TRBJ2-1
cdr3_nt: TGCGCCAGCAGCCAAGATCCCCCGACCCAGCAGTTCTTC
cdr3_aa: CASSQDPPTQQFF